This T cell receptor beta chain was documented in a study of early T cells in non-severe SARS-CoV-2 infection. At the level of the study: Sequenced bulk RNA came from whole blood that was unsorted, and chains were unpaired. General observations from the study: Database matching using VDJdb favored anti-spike CD8 responses, with private and CD4 specificities left missing.

The CDR3 is 13 amino acids. Trimming took 4 bases from V and 6 from J, leaving 10 bases between them. Unique molecular identifiers were attached to individual cDNA molecules. TCRdb passed the 5' RACE reads through MiXCR, listing each CDR3 protein once. Of about 63,000 distinct CDR3 sequences listed, 10% to 15% are singletons. This clonotype was detected many times. Its antigen remains unknown. The source is an adult who was a healthcare worker with PCR-confirmed SARS-CoV-2 infection or an uninfected control (not recorded which). Sequenced sample: whole blood. The chain carries TRBV12-3 or TRBV12-4 and TRBJ1-3; D is undetermined. The CDR3 nucleotides are TGTGCCAGCAGTTGGGGTTTGGAAAACACCATATATTTT. Translation: CASSWGLENTIYF.